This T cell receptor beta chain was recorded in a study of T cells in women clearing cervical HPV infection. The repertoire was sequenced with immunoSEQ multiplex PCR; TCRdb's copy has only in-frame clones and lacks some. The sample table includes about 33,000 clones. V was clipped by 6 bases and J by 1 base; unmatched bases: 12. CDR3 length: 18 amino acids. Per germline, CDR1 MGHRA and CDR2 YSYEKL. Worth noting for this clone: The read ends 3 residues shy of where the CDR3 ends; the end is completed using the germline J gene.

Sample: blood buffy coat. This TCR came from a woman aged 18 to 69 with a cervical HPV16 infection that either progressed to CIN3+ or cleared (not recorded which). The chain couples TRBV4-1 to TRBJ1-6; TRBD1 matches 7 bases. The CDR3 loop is CASRLAPRQGSYNSPLHF. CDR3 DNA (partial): TGCGCCAGCAGGCTGGCGCCGCGACAGGGTTCCTATAATTCACCC.